A selection of T cell receptor beta chains follows, all from one sample in a study of T cells in Graves' hyperthyroidism and ophthalmopathy. TCRdb recomputed calls from the multiplex PCR reads with MiXCR, one row per CDR3 protein. This table has approximately 620,000 distinct CDR3 sequences, approximately 16% appearing once. Material: blood. Every receptor here comes from a woman in her thirties or forties with Graves' ophthalmopathy. CDR3s include the opening cysteine and the closing phenylalanine or tryptophan. Each record gives: V gene, J gene, D gene, clone size, CDR3 protein, CDR3 DNA. D genes are given only for firm matches. Some rows mark clone size as missing; the rest say once, few, many or name a class of expanded clone.

V gene: TRBV20-1; J gene: TRBJ2-2; D gene: NA; clone size: once; CDR3 protein: CSASVAGPGELFF; CDR3 DNA: TGCAGTGCTAGCGTCGCGGGGCCCGGGGAGCTGTTTTTT
V gene: TRBV20-1; J gene: TRBJ2-1; D gene: TRBD2; clone size: many; CDR3 protein: CSALPGGSGINEQFF; CDR3 DNA: TGCAGTGCTCTCCCGGGTGGTAGCGGGATTAATGAGCAGTTCTTC
V gene: TRBV6-1; J gene: TRBJ2-3; D gene: TRBD2; clone size: NA; CDR3 protein: CASKSPGLAGSQYF; CDR3 DNA: TGTGCCAGCAAGTCTCCGGGACTAGCGGGATCGCAGTATTTT
V gene: TRBV28; J gene: TRBJ1-1; D gene: NA; clone size: NA; CDR3 protein: CASSLLRTRGTEAFF; CDR3 DNA: TGTGCCAGCAGTTTACTGAGGACCAGGGGCACTGAAGCTTTCTTT
V gene: TRBV2; J gene: TRBJ2-4; D gene: TRBD2; clone size: NA; CDR3 protein: CASNLGRLAGDKNIQCF; CDR3 DNA: TGTGCCAGCAACTTGGGTCGGCTAGCGGGTGACAAAAACATTCAGTGCTTC
V gene: TRBV3-1; J gene: TRBJ2-1; D gene: TRBD1; clone size: many; CDR3 protein: CASSQTGTAGEQFF; CDR3 DNA: TGTGCCAGCAGCCAAACCGGGACAGCTGGTGAGCAGTTCTTC
V gene: TRBV12-3/TRBV12-4; J gene: TRBJ1-2; D gene: NA; clone size: few; CDR3 protein: CASSSGSGGYTF; CDR3 DNA: TGTGCCAGCAGTTCCGGGAGCGGAGGCTACACCTTC
V gene: TRBV28; J gene: TRBJ2-2; D gene: NA; clone size: NA; CDR3 protein: CASSMMAGTITGELFF; CDR3 DNA: TGTGCCAGCAGTATGATGGCGGGCACCATCACCGGGGAGCTGTTTTTT
V gene: TRBV20-1; J gene: TRBJ2-7; D gene: NA; clone size: many; CDR3 protein: CSARDSPLGGVSSYEQYF; CDR3 DNA: TGCAGTGCTAGAGACAGCCCCTTGGGCGGGGTGAGCTCCTACGAGCAGTACTTC
V gene: TRBV2; J gene: TRBJ2-1; D gene: NA; clone size: NA; CDR3 protein: CASSPGLPVLNEQFF; CDR3 DNA: TGTGCCAGCAGTCCCGGGCTCCCCGTTTTAAATGAGCAGTTCTTC
V gene: TRBV5-5; J gene: TRBJ2-7; D gene: NA; clone size: many; CDR3 protein: CASSLEGRGPIWDEQYF; CDR3 DNA: TGTGCCAGCAGCTTGGAAGGCAGGGGCCCCATCTGGGACGAGCAGTACTTC
V gene: TRBV12-3/TRBV12-4; J gene: TRBJ1-6; D gene: TRBD1; clone size: many; CDR3 protein: CASRIDRGSPLHF; CDR3 DNA: TGTGCCAGCAGGATCGACAGGGGTTCACCCCTCCACTTT
V gene: TRBV27; J gene: TRBJ2-7; D gene: NA; clone size: few; CDR3 protein: CASSLSRVSHEQYF; CDR3 DNA: TGTGCCAGCAGTTTGTCCAGGGTATCACACGAGCAGTACTTC
V gene: TRBV11-2; J gene: TRBJ2-7; D gene: TRBD1; clone size: many; CDR3 protein: CASSSTGAYEQYF; CDR3 DNA: TGTGCCAGCAGTTCAACAGGGGCCTACGAGCAGTACTTC
V gene: TRBV28; J gene: TRBJ2-7; D gene: TRBD1; clone size: many; CDR3 protein: CASSSPRTGSSYEQYF; CDR3 DNA: TGTGCCAGCAGTTCACCTCGGACAGGGAGCTCCTACGAGCAGTACTTC
V gene: TRBV2; J gene: TRBJ1-5; D gene: NA; clone size: many; CDR3 protein: CASSEISPGPQHF; CDR3 DNA: TGTGCCAGCAGTGAAATATCGCCTGGGCCCCAGCATTTT
V gene: TRBV5-1; J gene: TRBJ1-1; D gene: NA; clone size: many; CDR3 protein: CASRTGNKNTEAFF; CDR3 DNA: TGCGCCAGCAGGACAGGCAACAAAAACACTGAAGCTTTCTTT
V gene: TRBV6-1; J gene: TRBJ2-1; D gene: NA; clone size: NA; CDR3 protein: CASSEIEGSYNEQFF; CDR3 DNA: TGTGCCAGCAGTGAGATAGAAGGGAGTTACAATGAGCAGTTCTTC
V gene: TRBV2; J gene: TRBJ1-1; D gene: TRBD1; clone size: NA; CDR3 protein: CASRAGQGPNTEAFF; CDR3 DNA: TGTGCCAGCAGAGCCGGACAGGGTCCGAACACTGAAGCTTTCTTT
V gene: TRBV10-3; J gene: TRBJ2-5; D gene: TRBD1; clone size: many; CDR3 protein: CAISETGGYSQTQYF; CDR3 DNA: TGTGCCATCAGTGAGACAGGGGGTTACTCGCAGACCCAGTACTTC
V gene: TRBV28; J gene: TRBJ2-7; D gene: TRBD2; clone size: many; CDR3 protein: CASDKTSGRIYEQYF; CDR3 DNA: TGTGCCAGCGATAAGACTAGCGGGAGGATCTACGAGCAGTACTTC
V gene: TRBV14; J gene: TRBJ2-1; D gene: NA; clone size: many; CDR3 protein: CASSHSGFAYNEQFF; CDR3 DNA: TGTGCCAGCAGCCATTCGGGATTTGCTTACAATGAGCAGTTCTTC
V gene: TRBV18; J gene: TRBJ2-7; D gene: NA; clone size: many; CDR3 protein: CASSPAELYEQYF; CDR3 DNA: TGTGCCAGCTCACCAGCCGAGCTCTACGAGCAGTACTTC
V gene: TRBV20-1; J gene: TRBJ2-7; D gene: NA; clone size: few; CDR3 protein: CSARDMARDGGSYEQYF; CDR3 DNA: TGCAGTGCTAGAGATATGGCCCGGGACGGTGGTTCCTACGAGCAGTACTTC
V gene: TRBV20-1; J gene: TRBJ2-1; D gene: TRBD2; clone size: many; CDR3 protein: CSARLTSGKNEQFF; CDR3 DNA: TGCAGTGCTAGGTTAACTAGCGGGAAGAATGAGCAGTTCTTC
V gene: TRBV7-9; J gene: TRBJ2-7; D gene: TRBD1; clone size: NA; CDR3 protein: CASSPVTGILSYEQYF; CDR3 DNA: TGTGCCAGCAGCCCCGTGACAGGGATCCTATCCTACGAGCAGTACTTC
V gene: TRBV3-1; J gene: TRBJ2-1; D gene: NA; clone size: many; CDR3 protein: CASSFNSGLKEQFF; CDR3 DNA: TGTGCCAGCAGCTTCAATTCGGGGCTTAAAGAGCAGTTCTTC
V gene: TRBV29-1; J gene: TRBJ1-1; D gene: TRBD1; clone size: few; CDR3 protein: CSDGQGPNTEAFF; CDR3 DNA: TGCAGCGACGGACAGGGGCCGAACACTGAAGCTTTCTTT
V gene: TRBV12-3/TRBV12-4; J gene: TRBJ2-2; D gene: NA; clone size: many; CDR3 protein: CASSLTGQISGELFF; CDR3 DNA: TGTGCCAGCAGTTTAACAGGGCAAATTTCCGGGGAGCTGTTTTTT
V gene: TRBV3-1; J gene: TRBJ1-2; D gene: NA; clone size: many; CDR3 protein: CASSQEGSYGYTF; CDR3 DNA: TGTGCCAGCAGCCAAGAGGGCAGCTATGGCTACACCTTC
V gene: TRBV27; J gene: TRBJ2-5; D gene: NA; clone size: few; CDR3 protein: CASRPGGLETQYF; CDR3 DNA: TGTGCCAGCAGGCCCGGGGGGCTGGAGACCCAGTACTTC
V gene: TRBV11-2; J gene: TRBJ2-2; D gene: TRBD2; clone size: many; CDR3 protein: CASTPGLAGTGELFF; CDR3 DNA: TGTGCCAGCACCCCAGGGCTAGCGGGTACCGGGGAGCTGTTTTTT
V gene: TRBV5-1; J gene: TRBJ1-2; D gene: TRBD1; clone size: few; CDR3 protein: CASSDRPPGTGFNYGYTF; CDR3 DNA: TGCGCCAGCAGCGACCGTCCTCCCGGGACAGGGTTTAACTATGGCTACACCTTC
V gene: TRBV6-1; J gene: TRBJ1-1; D gene: NA; clone size: many; CDR3 protein: CASSSPREGWGTEAFF; CDR3 DNA: TGTGCCAGCAGTTCACCCCGTGAAGGCTGGGGCACTGAAGCTTTCTTT
V gene: TRBV30; J gene: TRBJ2-7; D gene: TRBD1; clone size: many; CDR3 protein: CAWSRQGSEQYF; CDR3 DNA: TGTGCCTGGAGCCGACAGGGATCCGAGCAGTACTTC
V gene: TRBV5-1; J gene: TRBJ2-1; D gene: NA; clone size: many; CDR3 protein: CASRRGAASSYNEQFF; CDR3 DNA: TGCGCCAGCAGAAGGGGAGCGGCGAGCTCCTACAATGAGCAGTTCTTC
V gene: TRBV18; J gene: TRBJ2-4; D gene: TRBD2; clone size: few; CDR3 protein: CASSPGTSGSGAKNIQYF; CDR3 DNA: TGTGCCAGCTCACCTGGGACTAGCGGGAGCGGGGCCAAAAACATTCAGTACTTC